This TCR beta chain emerged from a study of T cells in Graves' hyperthyroidism and ophthalmopathy. Researchers took RNA transcripts and amplified the TCR beta CDR3 regions from them. First-round RT-PCR with HTBI primers amplified the TCR CDR3 region. MiXCR, applied by TCRdb to the multiplex PCR reads, yields one record per CDR3 protein. The sample lists more than 500,000 distinct CDR3 sequences, roughly a sixth occurring once. This clonotype has a handful of counts. Its matching antigen is unknown. Study-level results: For ophthalmopathy, model prediction preceded onset by a median roughly 6.3 months.

This receptor was taken from a woman between 25 and 40 years old with Graves' ophthalmopathy. Sequenced material: blood.

CDR3 bases: TGTGCCAGCAGATTCAGGGGTCCCGACACCGGGGAGCTGTTTTTT. Protein sequence: CASRFRGPDTGELFF. The V call is TRBV11-2, the J call TRBJ2-2, with a tentative D call TRBD1 (6 bases). This CDR3 is built from 15 residues. V lost 6 bases and J lost 3, with 14 bases in between. The germline gives CDR1 SGHAT, CDR2 FQNNGV. The full variable domain, rest sourced from reference TRBV11-2 and TRBJ2-2, is EAGVAQSPRYKIIEKRQSVAFWCNPISGHATLYWYQQILGQGPKLLIQFQNNGVVDDSQLPKDRFSAERLKGVDSTLKIQPAKLEDSAVYLCASRFRGPDTGELFFGEGSRLTVL.